The clone carrying this T cell receptor (beta chain) turned up a few times. Its antigen is not identified. This specimen comes from a study of OX40 agonist ivuxolimab in advanced cancers. Study overall: One hepatocellular carcinoma and a couple of cutaneous melanoma patients partially responded.

The CDR3 runs 12 residues. Germline lookup yields CDR1 GTSNPN and CDR2 SVGIG (reference sequence). V lost 2 bases, J lost 6 bases, and 10 bases lay in between. Overall study findings and caveats: Among T cells, CD8+ cells averaged more expanded clones than CD4+ cells.

The repertoire was sequenced with immunoSEQ multiplex PCR; TCRdb's copy has only in-frame clones and lacks some. The table shows about 69,000 clones, with 90% occurring only once. Sequenced here: CD4+ or CD8+ T cells sorted from blood, sampled in a trial of the OX40 agonist ivuxolimab. The sequence derives from an adult with an advanced solid tumor such as melanoma, head and neck, liver or kidney cancer. V and J are TRBV30 and TRBJ1-1; D is uncertain. The CDR3 reads CAWSRAASEAFF. DNA for the CDR3: TGTGCCTGGAGTAGGGCGGCGTCTGAAGCTTTCTTT.